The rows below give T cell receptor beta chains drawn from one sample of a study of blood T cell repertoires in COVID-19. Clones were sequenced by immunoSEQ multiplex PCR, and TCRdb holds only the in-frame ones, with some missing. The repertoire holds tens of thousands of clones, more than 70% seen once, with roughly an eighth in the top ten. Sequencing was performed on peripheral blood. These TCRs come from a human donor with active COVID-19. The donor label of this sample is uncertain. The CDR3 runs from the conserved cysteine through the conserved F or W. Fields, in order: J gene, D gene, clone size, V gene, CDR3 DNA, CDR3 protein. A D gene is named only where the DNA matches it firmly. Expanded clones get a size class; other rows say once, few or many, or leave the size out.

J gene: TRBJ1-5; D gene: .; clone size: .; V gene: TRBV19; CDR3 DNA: TGTGCCAGTAGTATAGAGGACGGAGGCGATCAGCCCCAGCATTTT; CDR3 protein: CASSIEDGGDQPQHF
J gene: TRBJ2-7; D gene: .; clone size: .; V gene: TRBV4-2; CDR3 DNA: TGTGCCAGCAGCCAAGAGGGGGGTCAGGGAGGCGAGCAGTACTTC; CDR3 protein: CASSQEGGQGGEQYF
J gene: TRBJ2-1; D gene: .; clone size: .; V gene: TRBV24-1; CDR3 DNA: TGTGCCACCAGTGAATCCGGGACTGGACACAATGAGCAGTTCTTC; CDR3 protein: CATSESGTGHNEQFF
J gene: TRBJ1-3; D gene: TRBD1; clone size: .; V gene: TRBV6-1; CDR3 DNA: TGTGCCAGCAGTGAAGCGCGACGGGGACAGGCTTTCTCTGGAAACACCATATATTTT; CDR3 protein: CASSEARRGQAFSGNTIYF
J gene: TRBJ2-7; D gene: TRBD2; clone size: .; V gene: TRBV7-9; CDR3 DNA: TGTGCCAGCAGCTTCCTGACTAGCGGGGGGATCTCCTACGAGCAGTACTTC; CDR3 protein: CASSFLTSGGISYEQYF
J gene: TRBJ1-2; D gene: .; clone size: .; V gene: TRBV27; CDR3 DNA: TGTGCCAGCTCCTTAGCCGCAGGGTATGGCTACACCTTC; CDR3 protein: CASSLAAGYGYTF
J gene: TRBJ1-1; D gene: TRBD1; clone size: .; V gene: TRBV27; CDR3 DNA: TGTGCCAGCAGTTTAAGGGGTCGAGGGGGCAGGACGAACACTGAAGCTTTCTTT; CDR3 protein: CASSLRGRGGRTNTEAFF
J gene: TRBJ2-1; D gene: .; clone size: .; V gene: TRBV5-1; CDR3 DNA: TGCGCCAGCAGCGAGACAGTAGGCTATACCAATGAGCAGTTCTTC; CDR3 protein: CASSETVGYTNEQFF
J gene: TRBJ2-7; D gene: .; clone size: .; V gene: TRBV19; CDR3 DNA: TGTGCCAGTACCCCCGCCAGGGGCACTTACGAGCAGTACTTC; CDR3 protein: CASTPARGTYEQYF
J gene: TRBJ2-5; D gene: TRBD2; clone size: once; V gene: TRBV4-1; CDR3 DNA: TGCGCCAGCAGCCAAAGCGGGGGGGCCGTTGAGACCCAGTACTTC; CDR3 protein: CASSQSGGAVETQYF
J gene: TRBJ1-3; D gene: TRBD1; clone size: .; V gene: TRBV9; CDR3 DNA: TGTGCCAGCAGCCCTGACAGGGTCACTGGAAACACCATATATTTT; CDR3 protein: CASSPDRVTGNTIYF
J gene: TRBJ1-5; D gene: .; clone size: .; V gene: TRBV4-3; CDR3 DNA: TGCGCCAGCAGCCAAATGAGAGGAAATCAGCCCCAGCATTTT; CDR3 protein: CASSQMRGNQPQHF
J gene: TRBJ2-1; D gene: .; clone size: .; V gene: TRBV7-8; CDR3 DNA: TGTGCCAGCAGCTTAGCTCCGACGGGAGTTTACAATGAGCAGTTCTTC; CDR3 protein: CASSLAPTGVYNEQFF
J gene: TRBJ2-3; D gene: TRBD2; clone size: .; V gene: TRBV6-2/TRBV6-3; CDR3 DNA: TGTGCCAGCAGTTACACAGCGGGGGGAACAGATACGCAGTATTTT; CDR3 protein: CASSYTAGGTDTQYF
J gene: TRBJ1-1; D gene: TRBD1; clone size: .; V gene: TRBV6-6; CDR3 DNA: TGTGCCAGCAGTAGGGGGACAGAGAACACTGAAGCTTTCTTT; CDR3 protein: CASSRGTENTEAFF
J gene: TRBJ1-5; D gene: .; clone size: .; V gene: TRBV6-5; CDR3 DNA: TGTGCCAGCAGCCCCGGAGGAGGGAGCAATCAGCCCCAGCATTTT; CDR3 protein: CASSPGGGSNQPQHF
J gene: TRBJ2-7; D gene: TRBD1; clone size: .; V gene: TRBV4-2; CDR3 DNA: TGTGCCAGCAGCCAAGATCAGGCAGGGGGTTACGAGCAGTACTTC; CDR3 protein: CASSQDQAGGYEQYF
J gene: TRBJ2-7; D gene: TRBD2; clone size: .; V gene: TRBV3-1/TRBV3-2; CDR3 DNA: TGTGCCAGCAGCCAAGCCCCAGCGGGGGGGCCGTACGAGCAGTACTTC; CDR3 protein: CASSQAPAGGPYEQYF
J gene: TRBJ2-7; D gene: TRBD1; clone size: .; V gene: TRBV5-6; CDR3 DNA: TGTGCCAGCAGAGATTCCGGGACAGGGGGGCTCTACGAGCAGTACTTC; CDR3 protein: CASRDSGTGGLYEQYF
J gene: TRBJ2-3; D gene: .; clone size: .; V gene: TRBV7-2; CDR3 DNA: TGTGCCAGCAGCTTATCCCACACAGATACGCAGTATTTT; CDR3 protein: CASSLSHTDTQYF
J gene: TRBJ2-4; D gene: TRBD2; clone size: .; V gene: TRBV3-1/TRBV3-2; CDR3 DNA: TGTGCCAGCAGCTGGGGGGGCATTCAGTACTTC; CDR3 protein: CASSWGGIQYF
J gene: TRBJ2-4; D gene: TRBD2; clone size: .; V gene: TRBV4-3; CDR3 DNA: TGCGCCAGCAGCCAAGATAGTAGCGGGGGGTTCGAGGTCAAAAACATTCAGTACTTC; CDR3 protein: CASSQDSSGGFEVKNIQYF
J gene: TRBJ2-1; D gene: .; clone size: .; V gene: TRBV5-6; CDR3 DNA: TGTGCCAGCAGCTCCCTAACTAGTGCGTCGTTCTTC; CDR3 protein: CASSSLTSASFF
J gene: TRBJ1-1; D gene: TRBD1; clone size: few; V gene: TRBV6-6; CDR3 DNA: TGTGCCAGCAAAAGGGGGACAGGGATCTCGAACACTGAAGCTTTCTTT; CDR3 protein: CASKRGTGISNTEAFF
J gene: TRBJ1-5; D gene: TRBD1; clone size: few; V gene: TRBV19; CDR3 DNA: TGTGCCAGTAGTTTCGCGACAGGGAGGCAGCCCCAGCATTTT; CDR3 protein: CASSFATGRQPQHF
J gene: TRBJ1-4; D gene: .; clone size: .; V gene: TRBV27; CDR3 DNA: TGTGCCAGCAGTTTATCCATAAGGGGTGAAAAACTGTTTTTT; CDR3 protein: CASSLSIRGEKLFF
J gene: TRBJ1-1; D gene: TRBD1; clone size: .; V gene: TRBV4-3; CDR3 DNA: TGCGCCAGCAGCCGACCGGGACAGGGGAACACTGAAGCTTTCTTT; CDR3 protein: CASSRPGQGNTEAFF
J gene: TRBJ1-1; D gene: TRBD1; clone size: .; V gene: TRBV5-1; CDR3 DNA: TGCGCCAGCAGCACCCTGACAGGGGGGAACACTGAAGCTTTCTTT; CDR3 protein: CASSTLTGGNTEAFF
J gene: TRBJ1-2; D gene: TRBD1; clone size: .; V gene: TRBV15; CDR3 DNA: TGTGCCACCAGCAGAGAGACAGGGGGATCTGCGAACTATGGCTACACCTTC; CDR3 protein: CATSRETGGSANYGYTF
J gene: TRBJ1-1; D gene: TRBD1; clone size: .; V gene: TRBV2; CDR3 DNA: TGTGCCGGTACCCCCGGGACAGAGAACACTGAAGCTTTCTTT; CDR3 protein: CAGTPGTENTEAFF
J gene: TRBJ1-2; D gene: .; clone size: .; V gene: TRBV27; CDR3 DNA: TGTGCCAGCAGTTTTTCGGGTTTTTATGGCTACACCTTC; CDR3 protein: CASSFSGFYGYTF
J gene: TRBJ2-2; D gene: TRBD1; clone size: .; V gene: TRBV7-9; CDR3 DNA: TGTGCCAGCAGCTTTGGACAGGTTGGCACCGGGGAGCTGTTTTTT; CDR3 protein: CASSFGQVGTGELFF
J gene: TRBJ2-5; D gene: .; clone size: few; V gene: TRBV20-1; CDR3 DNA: TGCAGTGCTATGAGCGGAGAGACCCAGTACTTC; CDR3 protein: CSAMSGETQYF
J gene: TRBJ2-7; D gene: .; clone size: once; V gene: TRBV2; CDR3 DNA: TGTGCCAGCAAGTTGGGGACATTTAACGAGCAGTACTTC; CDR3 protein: CASKLGTFNEQYF
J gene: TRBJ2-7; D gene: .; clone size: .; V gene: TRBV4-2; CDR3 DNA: TGTGCCAGCAGCCAGTATAGACAGATCATCCACGAGCAGTACTTC; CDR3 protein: CASSQYRQIIHEQYF
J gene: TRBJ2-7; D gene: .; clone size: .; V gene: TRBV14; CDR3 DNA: TGTGCCAGCAGCCTCCGCCGGACCCAAAGCGGGCCTTACGAGCAGTACTTC; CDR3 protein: CASSLRRTQSGPYEQYF
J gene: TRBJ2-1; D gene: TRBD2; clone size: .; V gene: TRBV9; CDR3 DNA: TGTGCCAGCAGCGTAGGTAGCGGGGGTCTCAATGAGCAGTTCTTC; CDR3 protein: CASSVGSGGLNEQFF
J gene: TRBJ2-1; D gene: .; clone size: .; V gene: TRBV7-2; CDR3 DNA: TGTGCCAGCAGGGCCCTTAGCAGTACCGGCAATGAGCAGTTCTTC; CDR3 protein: CASRALSSTGNEQFF
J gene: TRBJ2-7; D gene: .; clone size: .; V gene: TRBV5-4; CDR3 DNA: TGTGCCAGCAGCTTATTCGCGGGGCGCAGGGAGCAGTACTTC; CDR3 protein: CASSLFAGRREQYF
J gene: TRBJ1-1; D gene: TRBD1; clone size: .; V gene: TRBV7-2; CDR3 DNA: TGTGCCAGCAGCAGACGGGGACAGGGGGCGAAGGGGACTGAAGCTTTCTTT; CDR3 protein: CASSRRGQGAKGTEAFF
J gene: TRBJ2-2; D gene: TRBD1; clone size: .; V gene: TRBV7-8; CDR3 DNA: TGTGCCAGCAGCTCCGAACAGGGGGGCCTCGGCGGGGAGCTGTTTTTT; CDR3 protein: CASSSEQGGLGGELFF